The 11 T cell receptor beta chains given below trace back to one sample, sequenced in a study of identical twins. TCRdb re-called the 5' RACE reads through MiXCR, storing one row per CDR3 protein. This table holds 750,000 to 950,000 distinct CDR3 sequences, 12% found once. The same sample was also studied in work on yellow fever vaccine responses in identical twins.

The sample was PBMCs. Receptors originate from a woman under 30 in good health.

The CDR3 here is CASSREEDSPLHF. The CDR3 DNA follows: TGTGCCTCCTCCAGGGAGGAAGATTCACCCCTCCACTTT. The chain couples TRBV27 to TRBJ1-6; D might be TRBD1 (5 bases). This CDR3 contains 13 residues. CDR1 and CDR2 (germline): MNHEY, SMNVEV (reference sequence). Trimming left V 11 bases short and J 8 bases short, with 16 bases between.

This clonotype was recorded a few times. The chain couples TRBV2 to TRBJ1-1; 7 bases match TRBD1. Trimming took 4 bases from V and 1 from J; bases not matched to a gene: 9. Per germline, CDR1 SNHLY and CDR2 FYNNEI. The CDR3 covers 16 residues. The CDR3 reads CASSATRDRRNTEAFF. Written as DNA, the CDR3 is TGTGCCAGCAGTGCAACCCGGGACAGAAGGAACACTGAAGCTTTCTTT.

This clonotype was detected only a few times. The CDR3 protein is CASSYQDRRYEKLFF. CDR3 DNA sequence: TGTGCCAGCAGTTACCAGGACAGGCGGTATGAAAAACTGTTTTTT. V gene TRBV6-2 or TRBV6-3 combines with J gene TRBJ1-4; 7 nucleotides match TRBD1. V dropped 2 bases and J dropped 6; count of bases not matched to a gene: 6. The germline V gene encodes CDR1 MNHEY and CDR2 SVGEGT. The CDR3 runs 15 residues.

The V and J genes are TRBV5-1 and TRBJ1-2, with 8 positions matching TRBD1. J lost 6 bases, V lost 4 bases, and 11 bases had no gene match. The V gene's germline CDR1 is SGHRS and CDR2 YFSETQ. The CDR3 sequence is 15 residues long. As DNA, the CDR3 is TGCGCCAGCAGCCTCGGGACAGGCCCAGAAAATGGCTACACCTTC. It is translated as CASSLGTGPENGYTF.

This clonotype came up a few times. The gene calls are TRBV6-1 and TRBJ2-1; D is ambiguous. CDR1 is MNHNS and CDR2 is SASEGT in the germline V gene. This CDR3 spans 14 amino acids. V dropped 6 bases and J dropped 0 bases, with 9 bases sitting between them. CDR3 bases: TGTGCCAGCAGCCGACTGGGCTCCTACAATGAGCAGTTCTTC. This codes for CASSRLGSYNEQFF.

The chain employs TRBV5-1 and TRBJ1-2; the match to TRBD1 covers 10 bases. This CDR3 has 15 residues. J was trimmed by 6 bases and V by 3 bases; bases with no gene match: 8. CDR1 SGHRS and CDR2 YFSETQ come from the germline V gene. The CDR3 sequence is CASSSQTGGYDGYTF. The DNA of the CDR3 is TGCGCCAGCAGCTCCCAGACAGGGGGCTATGATGGCTACACCTTC.

The rearrangement joins TRBV28 to TRBJ1-5, with D unresolved. The germline CDR1 and CDR2 sequences are MDHEN and SYDVKM. The CDR3 runs to 16 residues. The V end was cut by 3 bases, the J end by 3 bases, with 15 bases between. CDR3 protein: CASSFKAMGPNQPQHF. The CDR3 DNA follows: TGTGCCAGCAGTTTTAAGGCGATGGGTCCCAATCAGCCCCAGCATTTT.

This clonotype was found a few times. The V gene is TRBV4-2, the J gene TRBJ2-1; TRBD2 aligns across 9 bases. The CDR3 extends over 14 amino acids. J gave up 8 bases and V 1 base, and 3 bases lay outside the gene matches. Germline lookup yields CDR1 LGHNA and CDR2 YNFKEQ. Written as DNA, the CDR3 is TGTGCCAGCAGCCAAGGACTAGCGGTCGATGAGCAGTTCTTC. Translation gives CASSQGLAVDEQFF.

This clonotype was picked up a small number of times. This chain uses TRBV12-3 or TRBV12-4 with TRBJ1-1; maybe TRBD1 (5 bases). This CDR3 is built from 13 residues. The germline V and J ends were trimmed by 6 bases and 3 bases, with 11 bases remaining between them. Here the CDR3 DNA reads TGTGCCAGCAGCGCGGGACGGTACACTGAAGCTTTCTTT. Translated: CASSAGRYTEAFF.

This chain links TRBV11-2 with TRBJ2-7; 8 bases align to TRBD1. CDR3 size: 15 residues. Germline V gives CDR1 SGHAT, CDR2 FQNNGV. After removal of 5 bases from V and 3 bases from J, the junction contained 9 bases not matched to a gene. The chain's CDR3 is CASSPGTGINYEQYF. The DNA of the CDR3 is TGTGCCAGCAGCCCGGGGACAGGTATTAACTACGAGCAGTACTTC.

This clonotype was seen only a few times. The chain couples TRBV20-1 to TRBJ2-5; D uncertain. The CDR3 contains 15 residues. The V end lost 1 base, the J end lost 1 base, and 13 bases lay between the germline ends. In germline, CDR1 is DFQATT, CDR2 SNEGSKA (reference sequence). This CDR3 is CSARVPRVTQETQYF. The CDR3 coding sequence is TGCAGTGCTAGAGTCCCTCGGGTGACCCAAGAGACCCAGTACTTC.